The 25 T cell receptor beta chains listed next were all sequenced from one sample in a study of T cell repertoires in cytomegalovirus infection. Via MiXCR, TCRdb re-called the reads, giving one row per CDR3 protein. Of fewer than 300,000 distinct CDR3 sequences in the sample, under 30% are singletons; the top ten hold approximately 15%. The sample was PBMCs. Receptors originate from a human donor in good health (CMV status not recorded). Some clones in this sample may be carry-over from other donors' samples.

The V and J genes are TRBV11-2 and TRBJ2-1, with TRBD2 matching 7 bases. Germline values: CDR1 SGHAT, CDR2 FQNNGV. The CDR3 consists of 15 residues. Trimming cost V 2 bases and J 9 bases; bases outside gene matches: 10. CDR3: CASSLRRLAVREQFF. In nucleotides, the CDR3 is TGTGCCAGCAGCTTAAGGAGGCTAGCGGTCCGTGAGCAGTTCTTC.

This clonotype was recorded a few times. DNA for the CDR3: TGTGCCAGCTCTGACAGATTGAACACCGGGGAGCTGTTTTTT. Its translation: CASSDRLNTGELFF. This chain connects TRBV7-3 to TRBJ2-2; perhaps TRBD1 as D (5 bases). The CDR3 contains 14 residues. V lost 8 bases and J lost 1, with 11 bases in between. Per the germline V gene, CDR1 is SGHTA and CDR2 is FQGTGA.

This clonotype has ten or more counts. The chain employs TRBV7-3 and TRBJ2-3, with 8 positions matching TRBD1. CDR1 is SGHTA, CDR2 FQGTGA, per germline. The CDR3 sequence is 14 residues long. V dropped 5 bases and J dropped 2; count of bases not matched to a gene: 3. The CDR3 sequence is CASSQGQVTDTQYF. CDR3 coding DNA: TGTGCCAGCAGCCAGGGACAGGTCACAGATACGCAGTATTTT.

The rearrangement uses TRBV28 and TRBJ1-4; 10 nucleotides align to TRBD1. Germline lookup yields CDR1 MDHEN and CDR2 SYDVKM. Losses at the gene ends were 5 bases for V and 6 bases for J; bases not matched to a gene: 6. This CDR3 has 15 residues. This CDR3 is CASSALGTGDEKLFF. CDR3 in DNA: TGTGCCAGCAGTGCCCTGGGGACAGGGGATGAAAAACTGTTTTTT.

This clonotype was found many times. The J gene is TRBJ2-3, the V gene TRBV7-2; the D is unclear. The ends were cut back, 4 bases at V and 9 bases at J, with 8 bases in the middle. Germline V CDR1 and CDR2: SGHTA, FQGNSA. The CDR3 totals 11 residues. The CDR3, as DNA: TGTGCCAGCAGCTCCCTAGGCACGCAGTATTTT. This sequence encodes CASSSLGTQYF.

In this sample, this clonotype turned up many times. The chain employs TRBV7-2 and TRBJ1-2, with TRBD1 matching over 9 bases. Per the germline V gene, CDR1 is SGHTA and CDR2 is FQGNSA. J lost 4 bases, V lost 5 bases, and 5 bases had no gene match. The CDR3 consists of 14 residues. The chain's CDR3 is CASSTWTGAYGYTF. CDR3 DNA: TGTGCCAGCAGCACCTGGACAGGGGCCTATGGCTACACCTTC.

The CDR3 bases are TGTGCCATCAGGGACGACGTGTTCGGGCAGTTCTTC. Protein: CAIRDDVFGQFF. V is TRBV10-3 and J is TRBJ2-1; no reliable D call. Germline CDR1 reads ENHRY; CDR2 reads SYGVKD. With 6 bases removed from V and 12 bases from J, the gap between germline ends came to 15 bases. The length of the CDR3 is 12 residues.

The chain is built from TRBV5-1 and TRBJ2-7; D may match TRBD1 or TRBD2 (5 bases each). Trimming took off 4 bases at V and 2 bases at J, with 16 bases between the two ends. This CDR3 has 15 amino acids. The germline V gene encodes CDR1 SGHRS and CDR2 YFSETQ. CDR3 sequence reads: CASSHPGRGTYEQYF. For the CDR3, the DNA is TGCGCCAGCAGCCATCCGGGACGGGGAACCTACGAGCAGTACTTC. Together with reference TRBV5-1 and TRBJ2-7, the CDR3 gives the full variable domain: KAGVTQTPRYLIKTRGQQVTLSCSPISGHRSVSWYQQTPGQGLQFLFEYFSETQRNKGNFPGRFSGRQFSNSRSEMNVSTLELGDSALYLCASSHPGRGTYEQYFGPGTRLTVT.

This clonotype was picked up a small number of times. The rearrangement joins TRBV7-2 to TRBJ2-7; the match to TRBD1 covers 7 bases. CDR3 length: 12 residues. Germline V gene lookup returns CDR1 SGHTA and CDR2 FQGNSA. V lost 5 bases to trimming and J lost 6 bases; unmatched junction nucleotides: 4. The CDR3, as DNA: TGTGCCAGCAGCGTGGACAGGCGCGAGCAGTACTTC. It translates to CASSVDRREQYF.

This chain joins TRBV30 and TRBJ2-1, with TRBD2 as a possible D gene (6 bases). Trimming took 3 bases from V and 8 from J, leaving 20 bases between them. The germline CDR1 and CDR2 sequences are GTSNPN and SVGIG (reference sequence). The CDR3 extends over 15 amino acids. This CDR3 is CAWRVSGFRLDEQFF. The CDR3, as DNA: TGTGCCTGGAGGGTGAGCGGGTTTAGGCTTGATGAGCAGTTCTTC.

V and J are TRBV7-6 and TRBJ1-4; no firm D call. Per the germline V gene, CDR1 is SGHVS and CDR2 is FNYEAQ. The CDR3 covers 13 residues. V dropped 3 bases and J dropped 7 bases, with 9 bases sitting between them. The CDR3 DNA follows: TGTGCCAGCAGCTTCAGCTGGGGTGAAAAACTGTTTTTT. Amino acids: CASSFSWGEKLFF.

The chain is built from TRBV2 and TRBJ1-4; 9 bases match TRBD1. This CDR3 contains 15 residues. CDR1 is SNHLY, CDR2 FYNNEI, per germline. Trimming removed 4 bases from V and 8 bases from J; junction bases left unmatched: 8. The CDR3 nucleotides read TGTGCCAGCAGTGGGACAGGGGCGCGAGACGAAAAACTGTTTTTT. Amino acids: CASSGTGARDEKLFF.

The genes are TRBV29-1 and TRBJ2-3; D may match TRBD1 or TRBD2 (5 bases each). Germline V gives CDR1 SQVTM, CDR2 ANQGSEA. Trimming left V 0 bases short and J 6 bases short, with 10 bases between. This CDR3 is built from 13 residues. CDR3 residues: CSVEDGTVDTQYF. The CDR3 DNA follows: TGCAGCGTTGAAGATGGGACCGTGGATACGCAGTATTTT.

The CDR3 protein is CARSEGSEKLFF. CDR3 DNA: TGTGCCAGATCCGAAGGGAGTGAAAAACTGTTTTTT. The chain employs TRBV2 and TRBJ1-4; D gene unclear. Deletions cut 9 bases from V and 7 bases from J, with 12 bases between. The CDR3 has 12 residues. Germline CDR1 reads SNHLY; CDR2 reads FYNNEI.

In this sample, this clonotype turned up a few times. The CDR3 DNA sequence: TGTGCCAGCAGCCCCTTCGGCCCCCAAACAACCCTCCGGAATGAGCAGTTCTTC. Translated, it gives CASSPFGPQTTLRNEQFF. The chain is built from TRBV14 and TRBJ2-1; no reliable D call. The CDR3 extends over 18 amino acids. CDR1 SGHDN and CDR2 FVKESK come from the germline V gene. V shed 4 bases and J shed 7 bases, with 26 bases lying between them.

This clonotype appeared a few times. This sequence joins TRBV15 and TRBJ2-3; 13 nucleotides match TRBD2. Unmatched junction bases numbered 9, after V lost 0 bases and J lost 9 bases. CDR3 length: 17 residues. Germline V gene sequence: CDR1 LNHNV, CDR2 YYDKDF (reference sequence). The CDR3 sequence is CATSRDPGLAGSGTQYF. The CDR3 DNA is TGTGCCACCAGCAGAGATCCGGGACTAGCGGGAAGTGGGACGCAGTATTTT.

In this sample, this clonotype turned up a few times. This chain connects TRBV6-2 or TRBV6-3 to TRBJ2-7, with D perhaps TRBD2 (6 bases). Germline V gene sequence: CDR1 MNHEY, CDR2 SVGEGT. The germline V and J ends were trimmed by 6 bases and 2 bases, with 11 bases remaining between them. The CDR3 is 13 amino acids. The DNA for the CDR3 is TGTGCCAGCAGCTACGGGGGTCCCTACGAGCAGTACGTC. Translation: CASSYGGPYEQYV.

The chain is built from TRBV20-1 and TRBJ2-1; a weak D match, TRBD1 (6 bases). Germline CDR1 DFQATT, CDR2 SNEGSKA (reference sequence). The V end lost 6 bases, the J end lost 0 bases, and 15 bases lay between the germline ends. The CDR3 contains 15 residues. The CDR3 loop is CSAAWTVNSYNEQFF. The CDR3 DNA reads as TGCAGTGCAGCGTGGACAGTGAACTCCTACAATGAGCAGTTCTTC.

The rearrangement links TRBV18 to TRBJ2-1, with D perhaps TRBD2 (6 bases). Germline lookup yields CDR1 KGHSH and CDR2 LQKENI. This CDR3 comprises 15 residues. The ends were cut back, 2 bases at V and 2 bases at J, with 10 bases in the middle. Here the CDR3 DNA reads TGTGCCAGCTCACCATTTAGCGGTACCTACAATGAGCAGTTCTTC. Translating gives CASSPFSGTYNEQFF.

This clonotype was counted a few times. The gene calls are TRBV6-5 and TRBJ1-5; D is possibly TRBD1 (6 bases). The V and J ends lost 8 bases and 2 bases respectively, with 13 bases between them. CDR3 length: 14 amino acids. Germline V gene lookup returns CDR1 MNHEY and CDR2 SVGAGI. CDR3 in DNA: TGTGCCAGCGCGGAGGGGGTCGGCAATCAGCCCCAGCATTTT. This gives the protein CASAEGVGNQPQHF.

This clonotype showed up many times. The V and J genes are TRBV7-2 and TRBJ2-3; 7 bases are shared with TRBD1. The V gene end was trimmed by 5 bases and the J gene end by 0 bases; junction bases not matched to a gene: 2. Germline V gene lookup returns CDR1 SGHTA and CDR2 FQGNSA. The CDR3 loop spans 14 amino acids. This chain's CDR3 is CASSLRGSTDTQYF. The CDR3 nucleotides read TGTGCCAGCAGCCTCAGGGGGAGCACAGATACGCAGTATTTT.

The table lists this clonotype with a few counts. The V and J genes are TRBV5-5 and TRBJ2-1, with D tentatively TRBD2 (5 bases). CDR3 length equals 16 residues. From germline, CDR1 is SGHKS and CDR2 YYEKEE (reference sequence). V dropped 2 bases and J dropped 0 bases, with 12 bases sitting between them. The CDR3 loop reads CASSFGADLSYNEQFF. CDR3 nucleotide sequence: TGTGCCAGCAGCTTCGGAGCGGATCTCTCCTACAATGAGCAGTTCTTC.

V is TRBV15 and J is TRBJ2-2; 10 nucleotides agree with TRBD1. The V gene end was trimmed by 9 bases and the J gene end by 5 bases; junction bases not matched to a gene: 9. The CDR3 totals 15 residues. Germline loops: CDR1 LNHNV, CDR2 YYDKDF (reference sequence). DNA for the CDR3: TGTGCCACTAGGACAGGGACAGGGGTTACCGGGGAGCTGTTTTTT. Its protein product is CATRTGTGVTGELFF.

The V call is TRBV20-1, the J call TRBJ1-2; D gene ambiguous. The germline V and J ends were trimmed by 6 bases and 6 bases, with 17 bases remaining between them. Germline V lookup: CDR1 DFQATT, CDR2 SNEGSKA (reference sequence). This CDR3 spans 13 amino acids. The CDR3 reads CSATTDTYNGYTF. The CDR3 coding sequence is TGCAGTGCCACCACTGATACGTATAATGGCTACACCTTC.

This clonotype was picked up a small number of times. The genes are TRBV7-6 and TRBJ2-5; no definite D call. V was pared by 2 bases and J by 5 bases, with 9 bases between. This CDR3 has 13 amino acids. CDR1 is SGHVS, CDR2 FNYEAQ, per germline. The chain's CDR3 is CASSLRAAETQYF. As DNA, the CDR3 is TGTGCCAGCAGCTTAAGAGCAGCGGAGACCCAGTACTTC.